This T cell receptor beta chain was identified during a study of lymphopenia after photon versus proton radiotherapy. The method was immunoSEQ multiplex PCR; TCRdb's version includes in-frame clones alone and lacks a portion of them. In the table there are around 70,000 clones, about 90% of which are singletons. From germline, CDR1 is SQVTM and CDR2 ANQGSEA. This CDR3 is 13 amino acids long. Trimming pared 3 bases from V and 1 base from J, leaving 9 bases between. The chain employs TRBV29-1 and TRBJ1-1, with TRBD1 as a possible D gene (5 bases). The sequences come from peripheral blood, collected from a patient treated with photon-based radiotherapy. This clonotype was obtained from a woman aged 40-49 years with cholangiocarcinoma. The CDR3 sequence is CSVDYQGNTEAFF. The DNA for the CDR3 is TGCAGCGTTGACTATCAGGGGAACACTGAAGCTTTCTTT.